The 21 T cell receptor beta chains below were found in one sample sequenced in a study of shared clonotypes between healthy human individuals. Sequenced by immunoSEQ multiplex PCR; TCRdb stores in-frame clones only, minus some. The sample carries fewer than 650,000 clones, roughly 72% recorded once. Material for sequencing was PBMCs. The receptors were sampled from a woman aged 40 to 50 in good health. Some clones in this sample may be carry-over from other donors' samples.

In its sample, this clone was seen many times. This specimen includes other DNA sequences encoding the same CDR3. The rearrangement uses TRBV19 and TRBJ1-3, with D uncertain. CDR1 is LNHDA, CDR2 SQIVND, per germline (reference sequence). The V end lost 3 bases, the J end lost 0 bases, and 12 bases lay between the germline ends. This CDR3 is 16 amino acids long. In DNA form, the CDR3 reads TGTGCCAGTAGTATTTCAGCCCCGCTCTCTGGAAACACCATATATTTT. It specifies CASSISAPLSGNTIYF.

CDR3 DNA sequence: TGTGCCAGCAGTCCAGACAGCCCAACTCTCACCGGGGAGCTGTTTTTT. As protein: CASSPDSPTLTGELFF. V gene TRBV2 combines with J gene TRBJ2-2, with TRBD1 as a possible D gene (5 bases). V shed 5 bases and J shed 4 bases, with 17 bases lying between them. The CDR3 is made up of 16 amino acids. Germline CDR1 SNHLY, CDR2 FYNNEI.

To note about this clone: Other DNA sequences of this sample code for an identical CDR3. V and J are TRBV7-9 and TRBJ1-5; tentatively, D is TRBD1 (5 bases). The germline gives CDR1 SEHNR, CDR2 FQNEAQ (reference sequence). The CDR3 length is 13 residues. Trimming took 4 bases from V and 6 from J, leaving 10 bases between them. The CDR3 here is CASSSTGAQPQHF. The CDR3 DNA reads TGTGCCAGCAGCTCTACAGGTGCTCAGCCCCAGCATTTT.

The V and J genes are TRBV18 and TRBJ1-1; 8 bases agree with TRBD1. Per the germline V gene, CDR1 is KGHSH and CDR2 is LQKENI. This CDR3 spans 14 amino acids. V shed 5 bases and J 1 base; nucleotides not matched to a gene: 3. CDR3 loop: CASSKGQANTEAFF. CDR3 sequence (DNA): TGTGCCAGCTCAAAGGGACAGGCGAACACTGAAGCTTTCTTT.

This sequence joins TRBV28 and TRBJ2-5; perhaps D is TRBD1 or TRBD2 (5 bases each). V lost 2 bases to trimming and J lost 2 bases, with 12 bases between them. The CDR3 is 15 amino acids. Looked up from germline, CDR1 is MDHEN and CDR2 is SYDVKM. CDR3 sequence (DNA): TGTGCCAGCAGTTTAGTGGGACGCGCGCAAGAGACCCAGTACTTC. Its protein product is CASSLVGRAQETQYF.

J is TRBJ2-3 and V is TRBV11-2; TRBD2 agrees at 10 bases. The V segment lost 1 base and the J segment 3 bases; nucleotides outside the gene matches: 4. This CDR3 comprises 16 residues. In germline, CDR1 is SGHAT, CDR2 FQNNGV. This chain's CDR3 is CASSLGLAGGTDTQYF. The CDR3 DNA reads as TGTGCCAGCAGCTTAGGACTAGCGGGTGGGACAGATACGCAGTATTTT.

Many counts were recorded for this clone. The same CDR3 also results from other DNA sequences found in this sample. DNA of the CDR3: TGTGCCAGCAGCTTAGGTCGAGGGAACACTGAAGCTTTCTTT. Translation: CASSLGRGNTEAFF. The chain links TRBV11-3 to TRBJ1-1; D unresolved. From germline, CDR1 is SGHNT and CDR2 YENEEA. With 1 base removed from V and 1 base from J, the gap between germline ends came to 7 bases. The CDR3 has 14 amino acids.

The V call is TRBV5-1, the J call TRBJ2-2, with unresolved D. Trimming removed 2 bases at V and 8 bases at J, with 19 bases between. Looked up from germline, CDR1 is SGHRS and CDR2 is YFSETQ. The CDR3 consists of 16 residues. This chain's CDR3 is CASSFRGPKRRGELFF. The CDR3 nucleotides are TGCGCCAGCAGCTTTCGTGGCCCTAAAAGACGTGGGGAGCTGTTTTTT.

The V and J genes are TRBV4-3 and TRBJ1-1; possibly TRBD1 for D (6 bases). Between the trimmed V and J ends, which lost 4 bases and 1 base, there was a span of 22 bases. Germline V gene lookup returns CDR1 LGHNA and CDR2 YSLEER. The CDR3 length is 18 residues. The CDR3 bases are TGCGCCAGCAGCCCCTATCTCACTGGGGGCCAGGGGAACACTGAAGCTTTCTTT. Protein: CASSPYLTGGQGNTEAFF.

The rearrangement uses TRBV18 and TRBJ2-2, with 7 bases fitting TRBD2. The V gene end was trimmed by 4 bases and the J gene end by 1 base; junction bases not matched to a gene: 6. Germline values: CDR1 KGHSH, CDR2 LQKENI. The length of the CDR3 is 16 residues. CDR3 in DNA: TGTGCCAGCTCACTTGGACTAGTGGGGAACACCGGGGAGCTGTTTTTT. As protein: CASSLGLVGNTGELFF.

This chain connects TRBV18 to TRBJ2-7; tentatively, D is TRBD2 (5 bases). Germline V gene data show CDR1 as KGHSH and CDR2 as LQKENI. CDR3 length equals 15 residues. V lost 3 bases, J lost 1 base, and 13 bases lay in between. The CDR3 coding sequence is TGTGCCAGCTCACCGACGCGGGCAGTATCCTACGAGCAGTACTTC. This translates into CASSPTRAVSYEQYF.

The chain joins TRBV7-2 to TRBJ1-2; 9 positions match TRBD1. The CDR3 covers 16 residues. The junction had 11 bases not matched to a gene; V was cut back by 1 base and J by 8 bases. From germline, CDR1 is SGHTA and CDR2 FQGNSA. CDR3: CASSLDLTGGAGGYTF. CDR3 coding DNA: TGTGCCAGCAGCTTAGACCTAACAGGGGGCGCGGGCGGCTACACCTTC.

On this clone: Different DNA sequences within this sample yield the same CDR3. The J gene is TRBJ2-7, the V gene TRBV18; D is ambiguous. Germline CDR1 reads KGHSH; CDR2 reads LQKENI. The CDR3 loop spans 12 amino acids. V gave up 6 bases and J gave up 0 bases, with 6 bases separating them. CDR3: CASSPHSYEQYF. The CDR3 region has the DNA TGTGCCAGCTCGCCCCACTCCTACGAGCAGTACTTC. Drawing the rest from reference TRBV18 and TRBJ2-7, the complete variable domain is NAGVMQNPRHLVRRRGQEARLRCSPMKGHSHVYWYRQLPEEGLKFMVYLQKENIIDESGMPKERFSAEFPKEGPSILRIQQVVRGDSAAYFCASSPHSYEQYFGPGTRLTVT.

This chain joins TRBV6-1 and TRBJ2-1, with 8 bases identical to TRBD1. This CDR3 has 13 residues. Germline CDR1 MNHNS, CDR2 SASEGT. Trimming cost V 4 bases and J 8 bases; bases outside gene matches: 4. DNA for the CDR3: TGTGCCAGCAGTGTGGACAGGGCCCATGAGCAGTTCTTC. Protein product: CASSVDRAHEQFF.

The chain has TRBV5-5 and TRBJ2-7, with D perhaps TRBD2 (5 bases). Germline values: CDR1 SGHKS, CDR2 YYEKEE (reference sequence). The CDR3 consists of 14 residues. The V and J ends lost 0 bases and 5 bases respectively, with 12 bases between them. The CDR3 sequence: CASSLEIGVDEQYF. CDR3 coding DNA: TGTGCCAGCAGCTTGGAGATCGGGGTCGACGAGCAGTACTTC.

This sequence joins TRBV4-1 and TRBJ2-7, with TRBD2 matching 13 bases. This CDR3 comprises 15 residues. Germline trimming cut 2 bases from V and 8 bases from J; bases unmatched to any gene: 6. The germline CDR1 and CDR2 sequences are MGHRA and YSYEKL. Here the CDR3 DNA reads TGCGCCAGCAGCCAACTGGGGACTAGCGGGACTAAGCAGTACTTC. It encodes CASSQLGTSGTKQYF.

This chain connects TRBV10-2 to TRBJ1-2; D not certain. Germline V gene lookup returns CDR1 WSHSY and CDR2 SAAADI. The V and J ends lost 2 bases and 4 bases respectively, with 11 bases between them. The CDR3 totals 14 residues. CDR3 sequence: CASSEGIIGYGYTF. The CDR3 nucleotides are TGCGCCAGCAGTGAGGGAATAATAGGCTATGGCTACACCTTC.

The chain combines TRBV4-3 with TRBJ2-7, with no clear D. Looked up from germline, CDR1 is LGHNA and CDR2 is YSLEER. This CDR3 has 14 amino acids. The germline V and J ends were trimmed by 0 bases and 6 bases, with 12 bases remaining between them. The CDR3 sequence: CASSQDWKFREQYF. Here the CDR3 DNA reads TGCGCCAGCAGCCAAGATTGGAAATTCCGCGAGCAGTACTTC.

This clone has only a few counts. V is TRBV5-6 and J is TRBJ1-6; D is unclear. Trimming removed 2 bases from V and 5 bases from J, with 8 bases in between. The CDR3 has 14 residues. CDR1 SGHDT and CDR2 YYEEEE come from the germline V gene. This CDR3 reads CASSFSTNNSPLHF. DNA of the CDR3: TGTGCCAGCAGCTTTTCCACGAATAATTCACCCCTCCACTTT. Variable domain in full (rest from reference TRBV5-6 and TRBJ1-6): DAGVTQSPTHLIKTRGQQVTLRCSPKSGHDTVSWYQQALGQGPQFIFQYYEEEERQRGNFPDRFSGHQFPNYSSELNVNALLLGDSALYLCASSFSTNNSPLHFGNGTRLTVT.

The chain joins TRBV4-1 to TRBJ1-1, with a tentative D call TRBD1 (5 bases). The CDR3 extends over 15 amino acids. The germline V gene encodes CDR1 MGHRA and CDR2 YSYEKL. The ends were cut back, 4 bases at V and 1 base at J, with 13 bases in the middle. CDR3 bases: TGCGCCAGCAGCCCTTCAGGGTTGCGGAACACTGAAGCTTTCTTT. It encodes CASSPSGLRNTEAFF.

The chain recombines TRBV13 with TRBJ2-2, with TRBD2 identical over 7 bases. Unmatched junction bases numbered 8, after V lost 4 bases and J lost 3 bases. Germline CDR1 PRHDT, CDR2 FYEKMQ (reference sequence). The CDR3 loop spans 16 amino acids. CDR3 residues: CASSSQSGAYTGELFF. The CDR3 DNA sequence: TGTGCCAGCAGCTCTCAGAGCGGGGCCTACACCGGGGAGCTGTTTTTT.